Listed below are T cell receptor beta chains from one sample, sequenced in a study of cytomegalovirus exposure and HLA in healthy donors. Assay: immunoSEQ multiplex PCR; the TCRdb copy retains only in-frame clones and omits some. The data hold tens of thousands of clones, with about 94% observed a single time. The specimen sequenced was PBMCs. The receptors were sampled from a woman aged 18-35 years in good health and CMV-seronegative. CDR3s include the opening cysteine and the closing phenylalanine or tryptophan. Fields, in order: CDR3 length, clone size, D gene, V gene, J gene, CDR3 protein, CDR3 DNA. D genes are given only for firm matches. Clone size is stated in some rows and not others, as once, few, many or a class when expanded.

cdr3_length: 14; clone_size: NA; d_call: NA; v_call: TRBV7-2; j_call: TRBJ1-3; cdr3_aa: CASSSKSSGNTIYF; cdr3_nt: TGTGCCAGCAGCTCAAAGAGCTCTGGAAACACCATATATTTT
cdr3_length: 19; clone_size: NA; d_call: TRBD2; v_call: TRBV7-6; j_call: TRBJ2-3; cdr3_aa: CASSLELAGESLSTDTQYF; cdr3_nt: TGTGCCAGCAGCTTAGAACTAGCGGGGGAGAGTTTGAGCACAGATACGCAGTATTTT
cdr3_length: 16; clone_size: NA; d_call: TRBD2; v_call: TRBV30; j_call: TRBJ2-1; cdr3_aa: CAWSRRQREIYNEQFF; cdr3_nt: TGTGCCTGGAGTCGCCGGCAGCGGGAGATCTACAATGAGCAGTTCTTC
cdr3_length: 14; clone_size: NA; d_call: NA; v_call: TRBV6-5; j_call: TRBJ1-5; cdr3_aa: CASSRRGEDQPQHF; cdr3_nt: TGTGCCAGCAGCCGAAGGGGTGAGGATCAGCCCCAGCATTTT
cdr3_length: 15; clone_size: NA; d_call: TRBD1; v_call: TRBV25-1; j_call: TRBJ1-3; cdr3_aa: CASQTGSVSGNTIYF; cdr3_nt: TGTGCCAGCCAGACAGGGAGCGTTTCTGGAAACACCATATATTTT
cdr3_length: 13; clone_size: NA; d_call: NA; v_call: TRBV29-1; j_call: TRBJ2-7; cdr3_aa: CSVQKTGSYEQYF; cdr3_nt: TGCAGCGTTCAAAAAACAGGGTCCTACGAGCAGTACTTC
cdr3_length: 14; clone_size: NA; d_call: NA; v_call: TRBV5-6; j_call: TRBJ2-4; cdr3_aa: CASSLGVSKNIQYF; cdr3_nt: TGTGCCAGCAGCTTAGGGGTATCCAAAAACATTCAGTACTTC
cdr3_length: 14; clone_size: once; d_call: NA; v_call: TRBV6-5; j_call: TRBJ2-1; cdr3_aa: CASSYSGGYNEQFF; cdr3_nt: TGTGCCAGCAGTTACTCGGGGGGATACAATGAGCAGTTCTTC
cdr3_length: 20; clone_size: NA; d_call: TRBD1; v_call: TRBV5-1; j_call: TRBJ2-7; cdr3_aa: CASSSSLTGGGGLSPYEQYF; cdr3_nt: TGCGCCAGCAGCTCCTCCCTAACAGGGGGCGGCGGGTTGAGCCCCTACGAGCAGTACTTC
cdr3_length: 11; clone_size: NA; d_call: NA; v_call: TRBV11-2; j_call: TRBJ2-7; cdr3_aa: CASSPTDEQYF; cdr3_nt: TGTGCCAGCAGCCCTACCGACGAGCAGTACTTC
cdr3_length: 11; clone_size: few; d_call: NA; v_call: TRBV29-1; j_call: TRBJ1-2; cdr3_aa: CSVDTDYGYTF; cdr3_nt: TGCAGCGTTGACACTGACTATGGCTACACCTTC
cdr3_length: 14; clone_size: once; d_call: NA; v_call: TRBV2; j_call: TRBJ1-3; cdr3_aa: CASSGENSGNTIYF; cdr3_nt: TGTGCCAGCAGTGGAGAGAACTCTGGAAACACCATATATTTT
cdr3_length: 14; clone_size: NA; d_call: NA; v_call: TRBV19; j_call: TRBJ2-3; cdr3_aa: CASREGGASDTQYF; cdr3_nt: TGTGCCAGTAGAGAGGGGGGGGCTTCAGATACGCAGTATTTT
cdr3_length: 14; clone_size: NA; d_call: TRBD1; v_call: TRBV5-6; j_call: TRBJ2-5; cdr3_aa: CASSPTGGEGTQYF; cdr3_nt: TGTGCCAGCAGCCCGACAGGGGGGGAGGGGACCCAGTACTTC
cdr3_length: 16; clone_size: NA; d_call: TRBD2; v_call: TRBV4-1; j_call: TRBJ2-7; cdr3_aa: CASSPADLAEGYEQYF; cdr3_nt: TGCGCCAGCAGCCCGGCGGACCTAGCGGAGGGCTACGAGCAGTACTTC
cdr3_length: 12; clone_size: NA; d_call: NA; v_call: TRBV5-5; j_call: TRBJ2-7; cdr3_aa: CASTQEAYEQYF; cdr3_nt: TGTGCCAGCACCCAGGAAGCCTACGAGCAGTACTTC
cdr3_length: 15; clone_size: NA; d_call: NA; v_call: TRBV4-1; j_call: TRBJ2-5; cdr3_aa: CASSQRVVEQETQYF; cdr3_nt: TGCGCCAGCAGCCAACGGGTTGTGGAACAAGAGACCCAGTACTTC
cdr3_length: 14; clone_size: NA; d_call: TRBD1; v_call: TRBV29-1; j_call: TRBJ1-1; cdr3_aa: CSVDRGQGVTEAFF; cdr3_nt: TGCAGCGTTGACCGGGGACAGGGAGTCACTGAAGCTTTCTTT
cdr3_length: 13; clone_size: NA; d_call: NA; v_call: TRBV6-5; j_call: TRBJ1-6; cdr3_aa: CASRSSYNSPLHF; cdr3_nt: TGTGCCAGCAGGAGCTCCTATAATTCACCCCTCCACTTT
cdr3_length: 15; clone_size: NA; d_call: NA; v_call: TRBV6-5; j_call: TRBJ2-7; cdr3_aa: CASRELAKIAYEQYF; cdr3_nt: TGTGCCAGCAGGGAACTAGCTAAAATAGCCTACGAGCAGTACTTC
cdr3_length: 19; clone_size: NA; d_call: TRBD2; v_call: TRBV10-3; j_call: TRBJ2-7; cdr3_aa: CAISESFGSRGGMVYEQYF; cdr3_nt: TGTGCCATCAGTGAGTCTTTCGGAAGTCGGGGGGGAATGGTGTACGAGCAGTACTTC
cdr3_length: 13; clone_size: NA; d_call: TRBD1; v_call: TRBV6-6; j_call: TRBJ1-1; cdr3_aa: CASTQRDRAEAFF; cdr3_nt: TGTGCCAGCACTCAACGCGACAGGGCTGAAGCTTTCTTT
cdr3_length: 15; clone_size: NA; d_call: NA; v_call: TRBV7-2; j_call: TRBJ2-7; cdr3_aa: CASSLWDSTSYEQYF; cdr3_nt: TGTGCCAGCAGCTTATGGGACTCCACCTCCTACGAGCAGTACTTC
cdr3_length: 14; clone_size: NA; d_call: TRBD1; v_call: TRBV11-2; j_call: TRBJ2-1; cdr3_aa: CASSSHRPPGGQFF; cdr3_nt: TGTGCCAGCAGCTCCCATCGTCCTCCAGGGGGCCAGTTCTTC
cdr3_length: 16; clone_size: NA; d_call: NA; v_call: TRBV2; j_call: TRBJ2-5; cdr3_aa: CASASGRTRVEETQYF; cdr3_nt: TGTGCCAGCGCCTCGGGGAGGACCAGGGTTGAAGAGACCCAGTACTTC
cdr3_length: 17; clone_size: NA; d_call: TRBD2; v_call: TRBV11-2; j_call: TRBJ2-5; cdr3_aa: CASSLVGGLAGQETQYF; cdr3_nt: TGTGCCAGCAGCTTAGTAGGGGGGCTAGCGGGCCAAGAGACCCAGTACTTC
cdr3_length: 13; clone_size: NA; d_call: NA; v_call: TRBV11-2; j_call: TRBJ2-7; cdr3_aa: CASSLGSGYEQYF; cdr3_nt: TGTGCCAGCAGCTTAGGATCCGGTTACGAGCAGTACTTC
cdr3_length: 16; clone_size: NA; d_call: NA; v_call: TRBV7-9; j_call: TRBJ1-2; cdr3_aa: CASSRPNQQNNYGYTF; cdr3_nt: TGTGCCAGCTCTAGACCGAACCAGCAAAATAACTATGGCTACACCTTC
cdr3_length: 13; clone_size: NA; d_call: TRBD1; v_call: TRBV19; j_call: TRBJ1-5; cdr3_aa: CASSPDRAQPQHF; cdr3_nt: TGTGCCAGTAGTCCAGACAGGGCCCAGCCCCAGCATTTT
cdr3_length: 17; clone_size: NA; d_call: NA; v_call: TRBV19; j_call: TRBJ2-6; cdr3_aa: CASSTRGGSSGANVLTF; cdr3_nt: TGTGCCAGTAGTACCCGTGGGGGCTCCTCTGGGGCCAACGTCCTGACTTTC
cdr3_length: 15; clone_size: NA; d_call: TRBD1; v_call: TRBV7-9; j_call: TRBJ1-1; cdr3_aa: CASQPEQGGGTEAFF; cdr3_nt: TGTGCCAGCCAGCCCGAACAGGGGGGTGGCACTGAAGCTTTCTTT
cdr3_length: 16; clone_size: NA; d_call: TRBD2; v_call: TRBV5-1; j_call: TRBJ2-2; cdr3_aa: CASSGGLAADTGELFF; cdr3_nt: TGCGCCAGCAGCGGCGGACTAGCAGCTGACACCGGGGAGCTGTTTTTT
cdr3_length: 15; clone_size: NA; d_call: TRBD1; v_call: TRBV10-3; j_call: TRBJ1-1; cdr3_aa: CAISDLLTGEWKAFF; cdr3_nt: TGTGCCATCAGTGACCTTCTGACAGGGGAATGGAAAGCTTTCTTT
cdr3_length: 14; clone_size: NA; d_call: TRBD1; v_call: TRBV5-1; j_call: TRBJ2-7; cdr3_aa: CASSFEGAVDEQYF; cdr3_nt: TGCGCCAGCAGCTTTGAGGGGGCGGTTGACGAGCAGTACTTC
cdr3_length: 14; clone_size: NA; d_call: NA; v_call: TRBV27; j_call: TRBJ1-2; cdr3_aa: CASSDLTGRDGYTF; cdr3_nt: TGTGCCAGCAGTGATCTTACAGGGCGAGACGGCTACACCTTC
cdr3_length: 15; clone_size: once; d_call: NA; v_call: TRBV28; j_call: TRBJ1-5; cdr3_aa: CASSPQGLGDQPQHF; cdr3_nt: TGTGCCAGCAGTCCTCAGGGGTTGGGTGATCAGCCCCAGCATTTT
cdr3_length: 15; clone_size: NA; d_call: NA; v_call: TRBV11-1; j_call: TRBJ2-2; cdr3_aa: CASSLTLGGTGELFF; cdr3_nt: TGTGCCAGCAGTCTCACCCTCGGAGGCACCGGGGAGCTGTTTTTT
cdr3_length: 19; clone_size: NA; d_call: NA; v_call: TRBV21-1; j_call: TRBJ1-4; cdr3_aa: CASSSPGQGGLGTNEKLFF; cdr3_nt: TGTGCCAGCAGTAGTCCGGGACAGGGGGGCCTTGGAACTAATGAAAAACTGTTTTTT
cdr3_length: 15; clone_size: NA; d_call: NA; v_call: TRBV7-9; j_call: TRBJ2-7; cdr3_aa: CASSLGAGSAYEQYF; cdr3_nt: TGTGCCAGCAGCCTAGGGGCAGGGTCGGCCTACGAGCAGTACTTC
cdr3_length: 15; clone_size: NA; d_call: NA; v_call: TRBV4-1; j_call: TRBJ2-7; cdr3_aa: CASSQDDWSSYEQYF; cdr3_nt: TGCGCCAGCAGCCAAGATGACTGGTCATCCTACGAGCAGTACTTC
cdr3_length: 15; clone_size: NA; d_call: NA; v_call: TRBV7-6; j_call: TRBJ2-3; cdr3_aa: CASSNPSLAADTQYF; cdr3_nt: TGTGCCAGCAGCAATCCCTCCCTGGCGGCAGATACGCAGTATTTT
cdr3_length: 12; clone_size: once; d_call: NA; v_call: TRBV5-4; j_call: TRBJ2-4; cdr3_aa: CASSKDTGIQYF; cdr3_nt: TGTGCCAGCAGCAAGGACACGGGCATTCAGTACTTC
cdr3_length: 19; clone_size: once; d_call: NA; v_call: TRBV19; j_call: TRBJ1-2; cdr3_aa: CASSIQFLGDGGPDYGYTF; cdr3_nt: TGTGCCAGTAGTATTCAATTCCTAGGGGACGGGGGACCGGACTATGGCTACACCTTC
cdr3_length: 17; clone_size: NA; d_call: TRBD1; v_call: TRBV9; j_call: TRBJ2-3; cdr3_aa: CASSVAFGTGLTDTQYF; cdr3_nt: TGTGCCAGCAGCGTAGCTTTCGGGACAGGGCTCACAGATACGCAGTATTTT